The 31 T cell receptor beta chains in this list originate from one sample, sequenced in a study of T-cell reconstitution after alpha-beta-depleted transplantation in children. Using unique molecular identifiers, the investigators prepared the TCRbeta library. TCRdb used MiXCR to reprocess the PCR reads, holding one entry per CDR3 protein. The table has roughly 610,000 distinct CDR3 sequences, 10% seen once. Sequencing was performed on PBMCs from the stem cell graft donor, taken from the stem cell graft. All receptors derive from a human donor who donated a stem cell graft to a child with acute myeloid leukemia.

This clonotype was counted ten times or more. The chain joins TRBV5-6 to TRBJ2-2, with D possibly being TRBD1 (5 bases). Trimming cost V 3 bases and J 5 bases, with 17 bases left between them. The CDR3 is made up of 16 amino acids. Germline lookup yields CDR1 SGHDT and CDR2 YYEEEE. For the CDR3, the DNA is TGTGCCAGCAGCTCGTTACGGCAGGGATTAACCGGGGAGCTGTTTTTT. Encoded protein: CASSSLRQGLTGELFF.

This chain links TRBV15 with TRBJ1-3, with 7 bases lining up with TRBD1. In germline, CDR1 is LNHNV, CDR2 YYDKDF (reference sequence). The CDR3 is 16 residues long. Unmatched junction bases numbered 11, after V lost 1 base and J lost 8 bases. For the CDR3, the DNA is TGTGCCACCAGCAGAGGGGACACGACAGGGACCTACACCATATATTTT. Protein sequence: CATSRGDTTGTYTIYF.

This chain joins TRBV7-2 and TRBJ2-5; a weak D match, TRBD2 (6 bases). Trimming shortened V by 5 bases and J by 3 bases, and 22 bases separated the two germline ends. The CDR3 runs 17 residues. Germline-derived CDR1 and CDR2 are SGHTA and FQGNSA. CDR3 sequence reads: CASSPPEGREIEETQYF. In DNA, the CDR3 is TGTGCCAGCAGCCCCCCTGAGGGCCGGGAGATCGAAGAGACCCAGTACTTC. The entire variable domain, with the rest obtained from reference TRBV7-2 and TRBJ2-5, is as follows: GAGVSQSPSNKVTEKGKDVELRCDPISGHTALYWYRQSLGQGLEFLIYFQGNSAPDKSGLPSDRFSAERTGGSVSTLTIQRTQQEDSAVYLCASSPPEGREIEETQYFGPGTRLLVL.

The chain links TRBV12-3 or TRBV12-4 to TRBJ2-2; D perhaps matches TRBD1 (7 bases). CDR3 length: 15 residues. V dropped 2 bases and J dropped 6 bases, with 13 bases sitting between them. CDR3 loop: CASSLSQGGAGELFF. CDR3 DNA: TGTGCCAGCAGTTTATCCCAGGGGGGAGCCGGGGAGCTGTTTTTT.

This sequence joins TRBV14 and TRBJ2-1; TRBD2 might be the D (6 bases). The germline CDR1 and CDR2 sequences are SGHDN and FVKESK. Trimming took 6 bases from V and 6 from J, leaving 12 bases between them. This CDR3 has 13 residues. The CDR3 sequence: CASRPGLPNEQFF. The CDR3 nucleotides are TGTGCCAGCAGACCCGGACTACCCAATGAGCAGTTCTTC. Drawing the rest from reference TRBV14 and TRBJ2-1, the complete variable domain is EAGVTQFPSHSVIEKGQTVTLRCDPISGHDNLYWYRRVMGKEIKFLLHFVKESKQDESGMPNNRFLAERTGGTYSTLKVQPAELEDSGVYFCASRPGLPNEQFFGPGTRLTVL.

This clonotype has only a few counts. The chain recombines TRBV20-1 with TRBJ2-7, with 7 positions matching TRBD2. The CDR3 is 15 residues long. V was pared by 5 bases and J by 6 bases, with 16 bases of the junction left unmatched. Germline values: CDR1 DFQATT, CDR2 SNEGSKA (reference sequence). The CDR3 here is CSAGPGGGSLSEQYF. CDR3 DNA sequence: TGCAGTGCTGGGCCGGGGGGAGGATCTCTTAGCGAGCAGTACTTC.

This clonotype was seen more than once but under ten times. This chain links TRBV5-5 with TRBJ2-3, with TRBD2 identical over 11 bases. CDR1 is SGHKS, CDR2 YYEKEE, per germline (reference sequence). The trim removed 5 bases at V and 2 bases at J, leaving 10 bases unmatched. This CDR3 comprises 17 residues. The CDR3 loop reads CASSTGTSGGFTDTQYF. The CDR3 bases are TGTGCCAGCAGTACCGGGACTAGCGGCGGGTTCACAGATACGCAGTATTTT.

V usage is TRBV6-5 and J usage is TRBJ2-1, with D perhaps TRBD1 or TRBD2 (5 bases each). Trimming cost V 0 bases and J 7 bases, with 10 bases left between them. The CDR3 contains 14 residues. The germline V gene has CDR1 MNHEY and CDR2 SVGAGI. CDR3 residues: CASSYSTEGNEQFF. Here the CDR3 DNA reads TGTGCCAGCAGTTACTCGACAGAGGGGAATGAGCAGTTCTTC.

DNA for the CDR3: TGTGCCAGCTGCGCGGGGCGGGTTGAGTCCGGGGAGCTGTTTTTT. Translated, it gives CASCAGRVESGELFF. This rearrangement joins TRBV12-3 or TRBV12-4 to TRBJ2-2, with D perhaps matching TRBD2 (6 bases). The V and J ends lost 8 bases and 6 bases respectively, with 19 bases between them. The CDR3 is 15 amino acids.

The chain couples TRBV6-2 or TRBV6-3 to TRBJ2-3, with D possibly TRBD2 on 5 matching bases. Germline CDR1 MNHEY, CDR2 SVGEGT. The V end was cut by 4 bases, the J end by 9 bases, with 11 bases between. This CDR3 has 12 residues. The CDR3 DNA follows: TGTGCCAGCAGTTTTGCGGACTCGACGCAGTATTTT. Its protein is CASSFADSTQYF.

The rearrangement uses TRBV20-1 and TRBJ2-7, with 14 bases identical to TRBD2. J lost 7 bases, V lost 3 bases, and 5 bases had no gene match. Germline lookup yields CDR1 DFQATT and CDR2 SNEGSKA (reference sequence). CDR3 size: 14 residues. CDR3 amino acids: CSARRLAGGSEQYF. The CDR3 DNA sequence: TGCAGTGCTAGGAGACTAGCGGGAGGGAGTGAGCAGTACTTC.

This clonotype showed up just once. The chain couples TRBV4-2 to TRBJ2-1; the match to TRBD2 covers 7 bases. Germline trimming cut 4 bases from V and 16 bases from J; bases unmatched to any gene: 13. Per the germline V gene, CDR1 is LGHNA and CDR2 is YNFKEQ. The CDR3 runs 13 residues. CDR3 coding DNA: TGTGCCAGCAGCCGGACTAGGATCAATGAGCGTTTCTTC. This gives the protein CASSRTRINERFF.

This clonotype was observed a handful of times. The genes are TRBV10-3 and TRBJ1-4; 10 bases fit TRBD1. This CDR3 is built from 15 residues. Germline V lookup: CDR1 ENHRY, CDR2 SYGVKD. V was pared by 1 base and J by 4 bases, with 0 bases of the junction left unmatched. The CDR3 nucleotides read TGTGCCATCAGTGAGTGGACAGGGGGTAATGAAAAACTGTTTTTT. This gives the protein CAISEWTGGNEKLFF.

This clonotype was recorded many times. The chain links TRBV20-1 to TRBJ2-7; 7 bases agree with TRBD2. The length of the CDR3 is 14 residues. The germline gives CDR1 DFQATT, CDR2 SNEGSKA (reference sequence). V lost 3 bases to trimming and J lost 2 bases; unmatched junction nucleotides: 7. The CDR3 reads CSASIEGGPYEQYF. CDR3 nucleotides: TGCAGTGCTAGTATTGAGGGAGGGCCCTACGAGCAGTACTTC.

J is TRBJ1-1 and V is TRBV25-1; possible D gene TRBD1, 6 bases. The germline gives CDR1 MGHDK, CDR2 SYGVNS. This CDR3 has 14 residues. Trimming shortened V by 7 bases and J by 4 bases, and 16 bases separated the two germline ends. In DNA form, the CDR3 reads TGTGCCAGCATGCGGCAGGGGATCGGCACTGAAGCTTTCTTT. This gives the protein CASMRQGIGTEAFF.

This clonotype came up many times. The chain uses TRBV12-3 or TRBV12-4 and TRBJ1-5; TRBD1 matches 9 bases. Trimming at V came to 7 bases and at J to 0 bases, leaving 7 bases not matched to a gene. CDR3 length: 16 residues. In DNA form, the CDR3 reads TGTGCCAGCATCCTCGGGGGACAGGGTAGCAATCAGCCCCAGCATTTT. Protein product: CASILGGQGSNQPQHF.

This clonotype has ten or more counts. The chain has TRBV12-3 or TRBV12-4 and TRBJ2-7, with 13 bases matching TRBD2. V dropped 2 bases and J dropped 3; count of bases not matched to a gene: 7. This CDR3 has 17 residues. CDR3 bases: TGTGCCAGCAGTTTACCCAGAGGACTAGCGGGAGTCTACGAGCAGTACTTC. Translating gives CASSLPRGLAGVYEQYF.

Ten or more counts support this clonotype. The rearrangement links TRBV15 to TRBJ2-2, with D perhaps TRBD1 (6 bases). The V end lost 5 bases, the J end lost 5 bases, and 21 bases lay between the germline ends. Germline V lookup: CDR1 LNHNV, CDR2 YYDKDF (reference sequence). The CDR3 spans 17 residues. CDR3: CATSDVARGWGTGELFF. CDR3 nucleotide sequence: TGTGCCACCAGCGATGTTGCCAGGGGCTGGGGTACCGGGGAGCTGTTTTTT.

This clonotype appeared a few times. The CDR3 is CSVGRGFGNTIYF. The CDR3 DNA follows: TGCAGCGTTGGGAGGGGTTTTGGAAACACCATATATTTT. The J gene is TRBJ1-3, the V gene TRBV29-1; D perhaps matches TRBD1 (5 bases). The CDR3 extends over 13 amino acids. Germline V gives CDR1 SQVTM, CDR2 ANQGSEA. Trimming left V 4 bases short and J 3 bases short, with 10 bases between.

This sequence joins TRBV18 and TRBJ2-7, with D possibly matching TRBD2 (6 bases). Germline CDR1 and CDR2: KGHSH and LQKENI. Trimming stripped 3 bases from V and 2 bases from J, with 14 bases between. The CDR3 covers 15 residues. The DNA of the CDR3 is TGTGCCAGCTCACCTACTAGCTCTTCAGCCTACGAGCAGTACTTC. This codes for CASSPTSSSAYEQYF.

The rearrangement uses TRBV5-5 and TRBJ2-1, with unresolved D. The CDR3 is 15 residues long. The germline V gene has CDR1 SGHKS and CDR2 YYEKEE (reference sequence). Trimming left V 0 bases short and J 1 base short, with 8 bases between. This chain's CDR3 is CASSLGSLSYNEQFF. In nucleotides, the CDR3 is TGTGCCAGCAGCTTGGGATCCCTTTCCTACAATGAGCAGTTCTTC.

This clonotype has a handful of counts. The rearrangement uses TRBV7-2 and TRBJ1-2, with D perhaps matching TRBD1 (5 bases). This CDR3 has 14 amino acids. From germline, CDR1 is SGHTA and CDR2 FQGNSA. Trimming took 5 bases from V and 3 from J, leaving 13 bases between them. CDR3 amino acids: CASSPQGGDYGYTF. The DNA of the CDR3 is TGTGCCAGCAGCCCCCAGGGCGGGGACTATGGCTACACCTTC.

This clonotype came up many times. The J gene is TRBJ1-3, the V gene TRBV7-6, with TRBD1 as a possible D gene (6 bases). Trimming left V 2 bases short and J 3 bases short, with 17 bases between. This CDR3 contains 17 residues. Germline V gene lookup returns CDR1 SGHVS and CDR2 FNYEAQ. CDR3 nucleotide sequence: TGTGCCAGCAGCTTATCGGCAGGGGTGGGATTTGGAAACACCATATATTTT. Translated, it gives CASSLSAGVGFGNTIYF.

Comment on this clonotype: This may arise from a read error, as a much more abundant clone is one base away. J is TRBJ2-1 and V is TRBV6-2 or TRBV6-3; 13 positions agree with TRBD2. CDR3 size: 20 residues. Germline CDR1 is MNHEY and CDR2 is SVGEGT. The CDR3 DNA reads as TGTGCCTGCAGTTACTCGATTCCTCGACTAGCGGGAGGCTCCTACAATGAGCAGTTCTTC. Protein product: CACSYSIPRLAGGSYNEQFF.

This clonotype was observed a few times. It may be a read error: a sequence one base away is much more abundant. Because the CDR3 is missing its conserved closing phenylalanine or tryptophan, this is likely a read error. The rearrangement joins TRBV4-3 to TRBJ2-7; 9 bases are a match to TRBD1. There are 16 residues in the CDR3. In germline, CDR1 is LGHNA, CDR2 YSLEER. After removal of 0 bases from V and 1 base from J, the junction contained 4 bases not matched to a gene. Written as DNA, the CDR3 is TGCGCCAGCAGCCAAGACCTGGGGACAGGGTCCTACGAGCAGTACTGC. Its translation: CASSQDLGTGSYEQYC.

This clonotype was observed a handful of times. This sequence joins TRBV27 and TRBJ1-6; D uncertain. CDR1 MNHEY and CDR2 SMNVEV come from the germline V gene (reference sequence). The CDR3 spans 14 residues. Trimming pared 2 bases from V and 10 bases from J, leaving 12 bases between. DNA for the CDR3: TGTGCCAGCAGTTTAGGGCCCGGGTACTCACCCCTCCACTTT. Translated: CASSLGPGYSPLHF.

This clonotype was seen a few times. This chain uses TRBV20-1 with TRBJ2-5; 10 bases match TRBD2. Germline V gene sequence: CDR1 DFQATT, CDR2 SNEGSKA (reference sequence). V lost 2 bases, J lost 0 bases, and 3 bases stayed unmatched. The CDR3 is 15 residues long. CDR3 residues: CSARPLAGNQETQYF. The CDR3 DNA reads as TGCAGTGCTAGACCACTAGCGGGGAACCAAGAGACCCAGTACTTC.

This clonotype has only a few counts. V usage is TRBV7-8 and J usage is TRBJ2-3; D may be TRBD2 (6 bases). V was shortened by 1 base and J by 2 bases, with 13 bases between the two germline ends. CDR1 is SGHVS and CDR2 is FQNEAQ in the germline V gene. CDR3 length: 16 amino acids. This CDR3 reads CASSLGISGYTDTQYF. In DNA, the CDR3 is TGTGCCAGCAGCTTAGGGATTAGCGGATACACAGATACGCAGTATTTT.

The chain carries TRBV9 and TRBJ2-1, with TRBD2 matching over 8 bases. CDR1 and CDR2 (germline): SGDLS, YYNGEE. This CDR3 contains 13 residues. V dropped 5 bases and J dropped 9; count of bases not matched to a gene: 7. The CDR3 DNA is TGTGCCAGCAGGCCCACTAGCGGAGGTGAGCAGTTCTTC. This translates into CASRPTSGGEQFF.

This clonotype was counted at least ten times. The chain has TRBV12-3 or TRBV12-4 and TRBJ2-1, with TRBD2 matching over 7 bases. The CDR3 is 13 amino acids. V lost 5 bases and J lost 10; bases outside the gene matches: 8. CDR3 amino acids: CASSPRLAIEQFF. The CDR3 region has the DNA TGTGCCAGCAGTCCCCGACTAGCCATCGAGCAGTTCTTC.

The V and J genes are TRBV7-2 and TRBJ1-2; D not certain. Germline-derived CDR1 and CDR2 are SGHTA and FQGNSA. V lost 7 bases, J lost 6 bases, and 15 bases lay in between. CDR3 length: 13 residues. For the CDR3, the DNA is TGTGCCAGCATCCGGGGTGTTGACAATGGCTACACCTTC. It is translated as CASIRGVDNGYTF.